A selection of T cell receptor beta chains follows, all from one sample in a study of T cells in Graves' hyperthyroidism and ophthalmopathy. In TCRdb, the multiplex PCR reads were re-called with MiXCR into one record per CDR3 protein. The sample has hundreds of thousands of distinct CDR3 sequences; 15% to 18% are singletons. The sample comprised blood. Receptor source: a woman aged 18 to 35 with Graves' hyperthyroidism. The CDR3 runs from the conserved cysteine through the conserved F or W. The D gene is left open where the match is weak. The size entry is marked missing in some rows and otherwise reads once, few, many or a size class.

CDR3: CSASSSGGEAGELFF
DNA: TGCAGTGCTAGTTCTAGCGGGGGAGAGGCCGGGGAGCTGTTTTTT
V: TRBV20-1
size: NA
D: TRBD2
J: TRBJ2-2

CDR3: CASSLLGFTGELFF
DNA: TGTGCCAGCAGTTTATTAGGTTTCACCGGGGAGCTGTTTTTT
V: TRBV27
size: few
D: NA
J: TRBJ2-2

CDR3: CASSQDVAGGDQPQHF
DNA: TGTGCCAGCAGCCAAGATGTGGCAGGGGGCGATCAGCCCCAGCATTTT
V: TRBV3-1
size: many
D: TRBD1
J: TRBJ1-5

CDR3: CASSPIRGTGAYEQYF
DNA: TGTGCCAGCTCACCTATCCGAGGCACAGGAGCCTACGAGCAGTACTTC
V: TRBV18
size: many
D: NA
J: TRBJ2-7

CDR3: CASSYIEAGGVEQYF
DNA: TGTGCCAGCAGTTACATCGAAGCGGGCGGCGTCGAGCAGTACTTC
V: TRBV6-6
size: many
D: NA
J: TRBJ2-7

CDR3: CASSYPGQGHQETQYF
DNA: TGTGCCAGCAGTTACCCCGGACAGGGTCATCAAGAGACCCAGTACTTC
V: TRBV6-9
size: few
D: TRBD1
J: TRBJ2-5

CDR3: CASSGAGSRETQYF
DNA: TGTGCCAGCAGCGGAGCCGGCTCCCGGGAGACCCAGTACTTC
V: TRBV9
size: NA
D: NA
J: TRBJ2-5

CDR3: CASSMQGGEDTQYF
DNA: TGTGCCAGCAGTATGCAGGGTGGTGAAGATACGCAGTATTTT
V: TRBV6-1
size: many
D: NA
J: TRBJ2-3

CDR3: CARKGQGESDTQYF
DNA: TGTGCCAGGAAGGGACAGGGGGAGTCAGATACGCAGTATTTT
V: TRBV2
size: many
D: TRBD1
J: TRBJ2-3

CDR3: CASSLAKEGTTRSFYGYTF
DNA: TGCGCCAGCAGCTTGGCCAAGGAGGGTACAACCCGCTCCTTCTATGGCTACACCTTC
V: TRBV5-1
size: many
D: NA
J: TRBJ1-2

CDR3: CASSYSRQGETQYF
DNA: TGTGCCAGCAGTTACTCTCGGCAGGGAGAGACCCAGTACTTC
V: TRBV6-5
size: many
D: NA
J: TRBJ2-5

CDR3: CASSSLAGAWETQYF
DNA: TGTGCCAGCAGCTCACTAGCGGGGGCCTGGGAGACCCAGTACTTC
V: TRBV6-1
size: few
D: TRBD2
J: TRBJ2-5

CDR3: CSVDRGRDEQYF
DNA: TGCAGCGTCGACAGGGGTCGCGACGAGCAGTACTTC
V: TRBV29-1
size: many
D: TRBD1
J: TRBJ2-7

CDR3: CSARPDRNTEAFF
DNA: TGCAGTGCTAGGCCGGACCGGAACACTGAAGCTTTCTTT
V: TRBV20-1
size: few
D: NA
J: TRBJ1-1

CDR3: CASSAGSAGDYEQYF
DNA: TGTGCCAGCAGTGCGGGGTCAGCCGGGGACTACGAGCAGTACTTC
V: TRBV6-1
size: many
D: NA
J: TRBJ2-7